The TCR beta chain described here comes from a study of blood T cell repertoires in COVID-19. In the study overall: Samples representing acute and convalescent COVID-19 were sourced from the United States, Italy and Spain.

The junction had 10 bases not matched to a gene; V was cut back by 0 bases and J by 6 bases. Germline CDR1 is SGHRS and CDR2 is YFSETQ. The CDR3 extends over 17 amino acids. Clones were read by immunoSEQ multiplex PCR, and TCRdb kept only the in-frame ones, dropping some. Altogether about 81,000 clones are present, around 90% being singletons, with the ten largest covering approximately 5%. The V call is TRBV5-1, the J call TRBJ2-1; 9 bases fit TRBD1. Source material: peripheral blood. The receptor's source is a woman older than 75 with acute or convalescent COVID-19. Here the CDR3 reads CASSLERPGQGLNEQFF. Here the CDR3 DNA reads TGCGCCAGCAGCTTGGAACGGCCGGGACAGGGCCTCAATGAGCAGTTCTTC.